This TCR beta chain emerged from a study of shared clonotypes between healthy human individuals. To note about this clone: Its antigen remains unknown.

Study-wide points: Non-shared clonotypes displayed generation probabilities falling below those of clonotypes present in all four donors.

Generated by immunoSEQ multiplex PCR, the TCRdb table keeps only in-frame clones and is missing some. The sample includes about 1 million clones, about 70% of them seen just once. Trimming shortened V by 6 bases and J by 1 base, and 16 bases separated the two germline ends. This CDR3 region has 15 residues. The germline V gene encodes CDR1 SGHRS and CDR2 YFSETQ. Every donor was a Caucasian adult from Nashville, Tennessee. Naive CD4+ cells were CD45RA-selected; the remaining cells were memory. The sample consisted of memory CD4+ T cells sorted from blood. Sample subset: CD45RA-negative fraction. The chain couples TRBV5-1 to TRBJ1-2, with D hard to call. The receptor's source is a man between 18 and 29 years old in good health. Written as DNA, the CDR3 is TGCGCCAGCAATATCGGCGGAGGGCATAACTATGGCTACACCTTC. It translates to CASNIGGGHNYGYTF.